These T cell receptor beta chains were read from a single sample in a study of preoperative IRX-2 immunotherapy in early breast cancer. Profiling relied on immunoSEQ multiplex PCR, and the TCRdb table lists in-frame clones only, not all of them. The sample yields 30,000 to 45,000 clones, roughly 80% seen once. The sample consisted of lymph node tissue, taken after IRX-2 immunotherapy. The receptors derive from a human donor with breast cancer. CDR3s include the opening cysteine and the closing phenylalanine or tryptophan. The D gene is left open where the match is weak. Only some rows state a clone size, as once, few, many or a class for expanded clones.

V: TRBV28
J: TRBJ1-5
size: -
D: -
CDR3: CASSLMGAGQPQHF
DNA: TGTGCCAGCAGTTTAATGGGGGCGGGTCAGCCCCAGCATTTT

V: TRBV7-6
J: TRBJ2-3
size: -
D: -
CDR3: CASSLWGGLSTDTQYF
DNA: TGTGCCAGCAGCCTTTGGGGGGGCCTAAGCACAGATACGCAGTATTTT

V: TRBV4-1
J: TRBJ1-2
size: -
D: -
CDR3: CASSPEHGSGYTF
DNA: TGCGCCAGCAGCCCCGAGCACGGGAGTGGCTACACCTTC

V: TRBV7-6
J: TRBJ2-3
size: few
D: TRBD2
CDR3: CASSLSPSGGLDTQYF
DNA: TGTGCCAGCAGCTTATCTCCTAGCGGGGGGTTGGATACGCAGTATTTT

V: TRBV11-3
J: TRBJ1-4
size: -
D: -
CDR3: CASSLEGFLSGKLFF
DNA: TGTGCCAGCAGCTTGGAAGGGTTTTTATCTGGAAAACTGTTTTTT

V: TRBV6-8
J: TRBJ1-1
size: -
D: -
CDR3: CASTNRRVSGTEAFF
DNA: TGTGCCAGCACCAACAGGAGGGTTAGTGGCACTGAAGCTTTCTTT

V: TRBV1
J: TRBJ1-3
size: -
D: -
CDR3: CASSQEERGGWSGNTIYF
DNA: TGCGCCAGCAGCCAAGAGGAACGGGGAGGATGGTCTGGAAACACCATATATTTT

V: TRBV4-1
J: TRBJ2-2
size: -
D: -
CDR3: CASSQDWGYTGELFF
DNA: TGCGCCAGCAGCCAAGATTGGGGCTACACCGGGGAGCTGTTTTTT

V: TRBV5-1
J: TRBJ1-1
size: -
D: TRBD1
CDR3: CASSLPGTGANTEAFF
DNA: TGCGCCAGCAGCTTACCCGGGACAGGGGCTAACACTGAAGCTTTCTTT

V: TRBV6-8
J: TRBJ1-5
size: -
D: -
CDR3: CASSYSTTYQPQHF
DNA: TGTGCCAGCAGTTACTCGACAACCTATCAGCCCCAGCATTTT

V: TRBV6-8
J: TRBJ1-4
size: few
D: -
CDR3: CASSSAGDNEKLFF
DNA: TGTGCCAGCAGTTCAGCGGGAGATAATGAAAAACTGTTTTTT

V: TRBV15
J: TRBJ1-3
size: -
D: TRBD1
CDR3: CATSRGTGVGNTIYF
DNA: TGTGCCACCAGCAGAGGGACAGGGGTGGGAAACACCATATATTTT

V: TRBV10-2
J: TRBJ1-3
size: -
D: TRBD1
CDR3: CASRPGQGADTIYF
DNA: TGCGCCAGCAGGCCGGGACAGGGGGCAGACACCATATATTTT

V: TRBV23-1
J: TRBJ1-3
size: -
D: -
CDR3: CASSQSKTFRNTIYF
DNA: TGCGCCAGCAGTCAATCGAAGACATTCAGAAACACCATATATTTT

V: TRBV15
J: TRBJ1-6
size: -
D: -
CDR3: CATSRGPGNNSPLHF
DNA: TGTGCCACCAGCAGAGGTCCAGGGAATAATTCACCCCTCCACTTT

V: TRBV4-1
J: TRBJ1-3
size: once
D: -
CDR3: CASSQELGQVNTIYF
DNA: TGCGCCAGCAGCCAAGAGCTGGGGCAAGTAAACACCATATATTTT

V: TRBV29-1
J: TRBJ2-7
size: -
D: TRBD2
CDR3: CSVEEESGGPYEQYF
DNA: TGCAGCGTTGAAGAGGAAAGCGGGGGGCCCTACGAGCAGTACTTC

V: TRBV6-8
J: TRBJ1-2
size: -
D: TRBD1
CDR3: CASRFDRAQGYTF
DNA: TGTGCCAGCAGGTTCGACAGGGCTCAAGGCTACACCTTC

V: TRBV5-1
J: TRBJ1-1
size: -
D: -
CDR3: CASSLTDRKQGGEAFF
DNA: TGCGCCAGCAGCTTGACAGACAGGAAACAGGGTGGTGAAGCTTTCTTT

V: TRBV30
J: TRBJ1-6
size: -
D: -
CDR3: CAWSVQGIIYNSPLHF
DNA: TGTGCCTGGAGTGTCCAGGGAATAATCTATAATTCACCCCTCCACTTT

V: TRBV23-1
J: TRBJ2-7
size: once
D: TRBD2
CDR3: CASSLRTSGVYEQYF
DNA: TGCGCCAGCAGCCTCCGGACTAGCGGGGTATACGAGCAGTACTTC

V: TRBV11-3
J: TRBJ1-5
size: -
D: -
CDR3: CASSLVGDSNQPQHF
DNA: TGTGCCAGCAGCTTAGTAGGGGATAGCAATCAGCCCCAGCATTTT

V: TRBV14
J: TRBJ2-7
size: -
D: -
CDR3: CASSQDFAVEQYF
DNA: TGTGCCAGCAGCCAAGATTTTGCGGTCGAGCAGTACTTC

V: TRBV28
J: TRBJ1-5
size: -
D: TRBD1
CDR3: CASRPTGVRSNQPQHF
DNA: TGTGCCAGCAGACCAACAGGGGTGAGGAGCAATCAGCCCCAGCATTTT

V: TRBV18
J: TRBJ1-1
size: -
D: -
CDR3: CASSAQSGRKNTEAFF
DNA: TGTGCCAGCTCAGCCCAGTCAGGAAGAAAGAACACTGAAGCTTTCTTT

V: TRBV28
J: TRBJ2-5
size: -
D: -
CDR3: CASSQPDGQETQYF
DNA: TGTGCCAGCAGTCAACCCGACGGGCAAGAGACCCAGTACTTC

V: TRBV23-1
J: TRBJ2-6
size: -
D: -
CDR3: CASSQSGWTSGANVLTF
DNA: TGCGCCAGCAGTCAATCGGGGTGGACCTCTGGGGCCAACGTCCTGACTTTC

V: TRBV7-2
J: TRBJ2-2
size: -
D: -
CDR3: CASSQLNTGELFF
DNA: TGTGCCAGCAGCCAACTCAACACCGGGGAGCTGTTTTTT

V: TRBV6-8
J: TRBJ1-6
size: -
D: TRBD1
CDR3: CASSYGQGGTYNSPLHF
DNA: TGTGCCAGCAGTTACGGGCAGGGGGGGACCTATAATTCACCCCTCCACTTT

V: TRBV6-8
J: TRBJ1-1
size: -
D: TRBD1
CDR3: CASSGHTGGTEAFF
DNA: TGTGCCAGCAGTGGTCACACAGGGGGCACTGAAGCTTTCTTT

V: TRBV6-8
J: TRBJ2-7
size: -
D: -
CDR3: CAISSRPQGAYEQYF
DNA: TGTGCCATCAGTAGTCGCCCTCAGGGCGCCTACGAGCAGTACTTC

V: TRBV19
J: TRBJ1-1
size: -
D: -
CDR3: CASSMAQGPKAFF
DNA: TGTGCCAGTAGTATGGCGCAGGGCCCTAAAGCTTTCTTT

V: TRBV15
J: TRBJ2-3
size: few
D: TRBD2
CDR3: CATSYGGFIDTQYF
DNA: TGTGCCACCAGCTACGGGGGGTTCATAGATACGCAGTATTTT

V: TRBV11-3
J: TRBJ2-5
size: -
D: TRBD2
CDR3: CASSRRTSGYQETQYF
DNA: TGTGCCAGCAGCCGGCGGACTAGCGGGTATCAAGAGACCCAGTACTTC

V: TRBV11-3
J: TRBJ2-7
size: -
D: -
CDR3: CASSLESQGRNYEQYF
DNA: TGTGCCAGCAGCTTAGAATCGCAGGGACGAAACTACGAGCAGTACTTC

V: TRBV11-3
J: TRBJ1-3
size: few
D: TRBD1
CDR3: CASSFSGGINTIYF
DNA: TGTGCCAGCAGCTTCTCAGGGGGAATAAACACCATATATTTT

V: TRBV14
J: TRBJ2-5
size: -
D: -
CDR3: CASSQVEYQETQYF
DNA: TGTGCCAGCAGCCAAGTGGAGTACCAAGAGACCCAGTACTTC

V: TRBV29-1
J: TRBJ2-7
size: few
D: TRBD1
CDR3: CSVSGVDRGRNPYEQYF
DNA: TGCAGCGTGAGTGGCGTCGACAGGGGGCGAAACCCTTACGAGCAGTACTTC

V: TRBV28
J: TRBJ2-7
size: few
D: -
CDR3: CASSLTGDEQYF
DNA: TGTGCCAGCAGTTTGACGGGAGACGAGCAGTACTTC

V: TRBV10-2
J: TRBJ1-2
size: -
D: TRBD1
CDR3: CASSEFYRGGYGYTF
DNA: TGCGCCAGCAGTGAGTTCTACAGGGGTGGCTATGGCTACACCTTC

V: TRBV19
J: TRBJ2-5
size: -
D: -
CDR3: CASPTTAPQETQYF
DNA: TGTGCCAGTCCGACGACAGCACCCCAAGAGACCCAGTACTTC

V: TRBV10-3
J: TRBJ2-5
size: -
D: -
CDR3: CAISEIGPHLQETQYF
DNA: TGTGCCATCAGTGAGATAGGTCCTCACCTCCAAGAGACCCAGTACTTC

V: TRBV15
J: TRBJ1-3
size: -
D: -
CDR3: CATSRTDLGNTIYF
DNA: TGTGCCACCAGCAGGACAGACCTAGGAAACACCATATATTTT

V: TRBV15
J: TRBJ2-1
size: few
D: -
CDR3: CATSRKDPPGYNEQFF
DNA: TGTGCCACCAGCAGAAAAGACCCGCCCGGTTACAATGAGCAGTTCTTC

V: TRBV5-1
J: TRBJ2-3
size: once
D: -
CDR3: CASMSRGGTDTQYF
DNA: TGCGCCAGCATGTCTCGGGGAGGCACAGATACGCAGTATTTT

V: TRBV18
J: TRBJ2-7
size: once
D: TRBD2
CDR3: CASSLRTSGGSYEQYF
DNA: TGTGCCAGCTCCCTAAGGACTAGCGGGGGTTCCTACGAGCAGTACTTC